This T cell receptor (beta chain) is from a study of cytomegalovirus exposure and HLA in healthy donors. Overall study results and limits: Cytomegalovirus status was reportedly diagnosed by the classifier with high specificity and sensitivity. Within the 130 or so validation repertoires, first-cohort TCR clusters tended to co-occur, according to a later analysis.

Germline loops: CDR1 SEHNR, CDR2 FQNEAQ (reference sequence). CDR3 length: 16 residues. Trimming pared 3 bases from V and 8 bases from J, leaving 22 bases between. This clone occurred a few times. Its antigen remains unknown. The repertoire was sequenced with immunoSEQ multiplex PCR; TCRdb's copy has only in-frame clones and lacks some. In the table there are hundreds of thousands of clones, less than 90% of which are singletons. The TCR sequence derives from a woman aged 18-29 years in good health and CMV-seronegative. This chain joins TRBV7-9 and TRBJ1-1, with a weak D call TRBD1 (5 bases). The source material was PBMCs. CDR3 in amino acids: CASSFGTSGNRDEAFF. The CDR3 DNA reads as TGTGCCAGCAGCTTTGGAACTAGTGGGAACCGGGACGAAGCTTTCTTT.